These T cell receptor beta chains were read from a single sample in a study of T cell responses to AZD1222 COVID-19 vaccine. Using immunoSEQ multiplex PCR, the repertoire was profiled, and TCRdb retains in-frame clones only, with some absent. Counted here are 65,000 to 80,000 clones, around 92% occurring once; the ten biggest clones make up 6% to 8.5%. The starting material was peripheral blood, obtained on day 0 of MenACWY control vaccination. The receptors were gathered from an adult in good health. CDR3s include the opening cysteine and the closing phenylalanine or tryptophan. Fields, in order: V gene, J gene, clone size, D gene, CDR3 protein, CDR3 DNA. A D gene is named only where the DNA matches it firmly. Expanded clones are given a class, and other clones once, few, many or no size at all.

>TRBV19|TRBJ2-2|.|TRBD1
CASKWGQGTTGELFF
TGTGCCAGTAAATGGGGACAGGGGACCACCGGGGAGCTGTTTTTT
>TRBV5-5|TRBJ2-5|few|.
CASSPGTSGETQYF
TGTGCCAGCAGCCCCGGGACTTCAGGAGAGACCCAGTACTTC
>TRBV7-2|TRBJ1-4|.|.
CASSFQGGEKLFF
TGTGCCAGCAGCTTCCAGGGTGGAGAAAAACTGTTTTTT
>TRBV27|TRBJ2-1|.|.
CASTLGSGAYNEQFF
TGTGCCAGCACCCTGGGATCTGGGGCCTACAATGAGCAGTTCTTC
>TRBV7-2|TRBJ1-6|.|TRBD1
CASSLGQGNNSPLHF
TGTGCCAGCAGCTTAGGACAGGGCAATAATTCACCCCTCCACTTT
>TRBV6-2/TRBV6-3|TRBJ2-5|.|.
CASSSAEGGGQETQYF
TGTGCCAGCAGCTCCGCCGAGGGGGGCGGTCAAGAGACCCAGTACTTC
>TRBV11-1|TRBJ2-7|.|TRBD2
CASSPGGPPEQYF
TGTGCCAGCAGCCCGGGAGGGCCGCCCGAGCAGTACTTC
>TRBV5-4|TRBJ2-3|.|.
CASSFSAQSTDTQYF
TGTGCCAGCAGCTTTTCGGCTCAGAGCACAGATACGCAGTATTTT
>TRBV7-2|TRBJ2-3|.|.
CASSLGLAEATQYF
TGTGCCAGCAGCTTAGGGCTAGCTGAAGCTACGCAGTATTTT
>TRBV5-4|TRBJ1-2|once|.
CASSPAAAPYGYTF
TGTGCCAGCAGCCCCGCGGCAGCACCCTATGGCTACACCTTC
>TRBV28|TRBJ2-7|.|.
CASSSHFEQYF
TGTGCCAGCAGTTCCCATTTCGAGCAGTACTTC
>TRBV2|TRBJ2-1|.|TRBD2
CASSEAQGRRGVESSYNEQFF
TGTGCCAGCAGTGAAGCTCAGGGACGACGGGGGGTTGAGAGCTCCTACAATGAGCAGTTCTTC
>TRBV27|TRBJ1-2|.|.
CASSLTGDYGYTF
TGTGCCAGCAGTTTAACAGGCGACTATGGCTACACCTTC
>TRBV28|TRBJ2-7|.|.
CASRLRGRLSYEQYF
TGTGCCAGCAGACTCAGGGGCCGACTTTCCTACGAGCAGTACTTC
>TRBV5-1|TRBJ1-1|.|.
CASSLGTVGTEAFF
TGCGCCAGCAGCTTAGGGACGGTGGGGACTGAAGCTTTCTTT
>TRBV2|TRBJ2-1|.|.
CASSFPGPLGSEQFF
TGTGCCAGCAGCTTTCCGGGCCCCCTAGGGAGTGAGCAGTTCTTC
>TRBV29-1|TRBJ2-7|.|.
CSVEGGATYEQYF
TGCAGCGTTGAAGGAGGGGCCACCTACGAGCAGTACTTC
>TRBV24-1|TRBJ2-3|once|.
CATSDSGSTDTQYF
TGTGCCACCAGTGATTCCGGGTCAACAGATACGCAGTATTTT
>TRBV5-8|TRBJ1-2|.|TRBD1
CASSLGGTGVNYGYTF
TGTGCCAGCAGCTTGGGTGGGACAGGGGTTAACTATGGCTACACCTTC
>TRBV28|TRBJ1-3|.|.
CASSDRTNSGNTIYF
TGCGCCAGCAGCGACAGGACCAACTCTGGAAACACCATATATTTT
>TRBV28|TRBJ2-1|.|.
CASTRGDRSQIEQFF
TGTGCCAGCACCAGGGGGGACAGATCGCAGATAGAGCAGTTCTTC
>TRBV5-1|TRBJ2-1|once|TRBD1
CASSLAQGTGSSYNEQFF
TGCGCCAGCAGCTTGGCCCAGGGGACAGGGAGCTCCTACAATGAGCAGTTCTTC
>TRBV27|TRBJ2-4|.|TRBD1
CASSPKPTGAVAKNIQYF
TGTGCCAGCAGTCCCAAACCGACAGGGGCCGTAGCCAAAAACATTCAGTACTTC
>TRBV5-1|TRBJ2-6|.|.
CASSLVVSVSGANVLTF
TGCGCCAGCAGCTTGGTGGTCAGCGTGTCTGGGGCCAACGTCCTGACTTTC
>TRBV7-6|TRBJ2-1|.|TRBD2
CASSLLTPTSGGRNEQFF
TGTGCCAGCAGCTTACTTACACCGACTAGCGGGGGAAGGAATGAGCAGTTCTTC
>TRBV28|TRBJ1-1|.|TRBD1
CASRYDRAEAFF
TGTGCCAGCAGATATGACAGGGCTGAAGCTTTCTTT
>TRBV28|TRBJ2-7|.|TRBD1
CASFRQGGIYEQYF
TGTGCCAGCTTTAGACAGGGTGGGATCTACGAGCAGTACTTC
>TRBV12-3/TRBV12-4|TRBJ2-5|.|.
CASRFRETQYF
TGTGCCAGCAGGTTCCGGGAGACCCAGTACTTC
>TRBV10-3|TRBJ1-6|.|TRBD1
CASKYGDRANSPLHF
TGTGCCTCGAAATACGGGGACAGAGCAAATTCACCCCTCCACTTT
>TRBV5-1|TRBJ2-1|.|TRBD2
CASRRAGTSGEGEQFF
TGCGCCAGCAGGCGGGCCGGGACTAGCGGTGAGGGGGAGCAGTTCTTC
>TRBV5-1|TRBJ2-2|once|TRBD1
CASSLDRGGTGELFF
TGCGCCAGCAGCCTAGACAGGGGTGGCACCGGGGAGCTGTTTTTT
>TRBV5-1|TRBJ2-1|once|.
CASSVGGSYNEQFF
TGCGCCAGCAGCGTGGGGGGCTCCTACAATGAGCAGTTCTTC
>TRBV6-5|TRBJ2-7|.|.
CASRGAHEQYF
TGTGCCAGCAGGGGCGCCCACGAGCAGTACTTC
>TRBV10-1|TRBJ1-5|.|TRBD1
CASSGDRGLCNQPQHF
TGCGCCAGCAGTGGAGACAGGGGGCTTTGTAATCAGCCCCAGCATTTT
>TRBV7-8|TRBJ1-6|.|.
CASSFLRRANNSPLHF
TGTGCCAGCAGCTTTCTCAGAAGGGCGAATAATTCACCCCTCCACTTT
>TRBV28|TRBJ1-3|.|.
CASRATDSGNTIYF
TGTGCCAGCAGGGCTACAGACTCTGGAAACACCATATATTTT
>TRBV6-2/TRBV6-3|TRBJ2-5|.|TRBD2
CASSYSSSGQETQYF
TGTGCCAGCAGTTACTCTTCTAGCGGCCAAGAGACCCAGTACTTC
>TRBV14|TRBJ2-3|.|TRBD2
CASSQDLSGDTDTQYF
TGTGCCAGCAGCCAAGATTTGAGCGGGGATACAGATACGCAGTATTTT
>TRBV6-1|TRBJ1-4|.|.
CASSERAGWIEKLFF
TGTGCCAGCAGTGAAAGGGCAGGGTGGATTGAAAAACTGTTTTTT
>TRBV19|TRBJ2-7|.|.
CASSMPGRDYEQYF
TGTGCCAGTAGTATGCCAGGCAGGGACTACGAGCAGTACTTC
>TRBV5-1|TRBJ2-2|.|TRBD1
CASSLLGQGITGELFF
TGCGCCAGCAGCTTGCTAGGACAGGGGATCACCGGGGAGCTGTTTTTT
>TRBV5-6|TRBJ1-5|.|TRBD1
CASSLGMGQGNNQPQHF
TGTGCCAGCAGCTTGGGTATGGGACAGGGTAACAATCAGCCCCAGCATTTT
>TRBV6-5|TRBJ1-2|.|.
CASRRGDGYTF
TGTGCCAGCAGAAGAGGGGATGGCTACACCTTC
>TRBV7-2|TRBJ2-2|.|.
CASSKGGLARVTGELFF
TGTGCCAGCAGCAAAGGCGGGCTAGCACGGGTCACCGGGGAGCTGTTTTTT
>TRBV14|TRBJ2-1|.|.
CASSHRSGSYNEQFF
TGTGCCAGCAGCCACCGTAGCGGCTCCTACAATGAGCAGTTCTTC
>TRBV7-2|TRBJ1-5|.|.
CASGDGSNQPQHF
TGTGCCAGCGGGGACGGTAGCAATCAGCCCCAGCATTTT
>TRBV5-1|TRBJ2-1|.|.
CASSPTAQGHEQFF
TGCGCCAGCAGCCCCACCGCCCAGGGGCATGAGCAGTTCTTC
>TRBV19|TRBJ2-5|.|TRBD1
CASSIETGGETQYF
TGTGCCAGTAGTATCGAAACAGGGGGGGAGACCCAGTACTTC
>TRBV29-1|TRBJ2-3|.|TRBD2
CSVDRTSADTQYF
TGCAGCGTAGACCGGACTAGCGCAGATACGCAGTATTTT
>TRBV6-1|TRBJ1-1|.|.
CASSEQTSPNTEAFF
TGTGCCAGCAGTGAACAAACATCTCCGAACACTGAAGCTTTCTTT
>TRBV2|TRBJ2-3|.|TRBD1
CASSEREAGGFSTDTQYF
TGTGCCAGCAGTGAAAGGGAGGCAGGGGGCTTTAGCACAGATACGCAGTATTTT
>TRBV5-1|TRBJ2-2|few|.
CASSLVQGGELFF
TGCGCCAGCAGCTTGGTGCAGGGCGGGGAGCTGTTTTTT
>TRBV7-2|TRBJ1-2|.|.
CASSLGTEGLYGYTF
TGTGCCAGCAGCTTAGGGACAGAGGGATTGTATGGCTACACCTTC
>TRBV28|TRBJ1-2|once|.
CASSPPGSYGYTF
TGTGCCAGCAGCCCCCCGGGGTCCTATGGCTACACCTTC